This TCR beta chain was obtained from a study of blood T cell repertoires in COVID-19. Study overall: From the United States, Italy and Spain came samples of acute and convalescent COVID-19. PBMCs, B-cell-depleted T cells, or T cells provided the cDNA or gDNA that made up the material.

Original processing notes: Estimates of nucleated cell counts were drawn from the amplification of reference gene primers. Data came from immunoSEQ multiplex PCR; TCRdb stores just in-frame clones and leaves some out. The V and J calls and clone size come from that table; D and trimming were worked out from the DNA. The data hold 99,000 or so clones, with about four fifths observed a single time. The germline V gene encodes CDR1 SGHTA and CDR2 FQGNSA. J lost 1 base, V lost 5 bases, and 6 bases had no gene match. The length of the CDR3 is 16 residues. V is TRBV7-2 and J is TRBJ2-5, with 11 bases matching TRBD2. The source is a woman in her 70s with acute or convalescent COVID-19. The sequenced material came from peripheral blood. CDR3 region: CASSTRLAGSQETQYF. In DNA form, the CDR3 reads TGTGCCAGCAGCACCCGACTAGCGGGGAGCCAAGAGACCCAGTACTTC.